This entry lists 30 T cell receptor beta chains sequenced from one sample in a study of blood T cell repertoires in COVID-19. Sequencing used immunoSEQ multiplex PCR; TCRdb keeps in-frame clones, though not all of them. The sample consists of some 290,000 clones, 85% to 90% of them appearing once. The specimen was peripheral blood. All receptors come from a woman younger than 45 with COVID-19, enrolled during active disease.

The V call is TRBV9, the J call TRBJ1-6; 10 nucleotides align to TRBD1. Germline assignment: CDR1 SGDLS and CDR2 YYNGEE. V lost 0 bases and J lost 7; bases outside the gene matches: 4. This CDR3 spans 16 amino acids. The CDR3 DNA is TGTGCCAGCAGCGTAGGTGCGGGACAGGGGAATTCACCCCTCCACTTT. This sequence encodes CASSVGAGQGNSPLHF.

This rearrangement joins TRBV7-2 to TRBJ2-7; a possible D gene is TRBD2 (7 bases). Trimming stripped 4 bases from V and 5 bases from J, with 18 bases between. The CDR3 extends over 15 amino acids. The V gene's germline CDR1 is SGHTA and CDR2 FQGNSA. The CDR3 bases are TGTGCCAGCAGCTCCCGAGGGGGGGCAAGCGACGAGCAGTACTTC. Translation: CASSSRGGASDEQYF.

Only a few counts were recorded for this clone. The V gene is TRBV7-9, the J gene TRBJ2-3; 15 bases map to TRBD2. Germline V gene data show CDR1 as SEHNR and CDR2 as FQNEAQ (reference sequence). This CDR3 spans 15 amino acids. The ends lost 9 bases at V and 4 bases at J; junction bases unmatched: 5. The DNA for the CDR3 is TGTGCCAGTTCCGGACTAGCGGGGGGGGCAGATACGCAGTATTTT. Its protein product is CASSGLAGGADTQYF.

J is TRBJ2-7 and V is TRBV19; 16 nucleotides line up with TRBD2. This CDR3 is 16 amino acids long. The junction had 3 bases not matched to a gene; V was cut back by 4 bases and J by 3 bases. Germline V gene data show CDR1 as LNHDA and CDR2 as SQIVND (reference sequence). The CDR3 sequence: CASSTGLAGGHYEQYF. In nucleotides, the CDR3 is TGTGCCAGTAGTACGGGACTAGCGGGGGGGCACTACGAGCAGTACTTC. The entire variable domain, with the rest obtained from reference TRBV19 and TRBJ2-7, is as follows: DGGITQSPKYLFRKEGQNVTLSCEQNLNHDAMYWYRQDPGQGLRLIYYSQIVNDFQKGDIAEGYSVSREKKESFPLTVTSAQKNPTAFYLCASSTGLAGGHYEQYFGPGTRLTVT.

This clone was counted a single time. One end of the junction is discordant with germline, which a read error may explain. The V call is TRBV7-2, the J call TRBJ1-1; D not certain. This CDR3 has 13 amino acids. Germline values: CDR1 SGHTA, CDR2 FQGNSA. The CDR3 DNA reads TGTGCCAGCCGCTTTACCGGGAGCACTGAAGCTTTCTTT. This sequence encodes CASRFTGSTEAFF.

The chain couples TRBV5-4 to TRBJ2-1; unclear D gene. Per the germline V gene, CDR1 is SGHNT and CDR2 is YYREEE (reference sequence). V was clipped by 3 bases and J by 0 bases, with 7 bases between them. CDR3 length: 14 amino acids. CDR3 DNA: TGTGCCAGCAGCTCATGGCTCTCCTACAATGAGCAGTTCTTC. Translated: CASSSWLSYNEQFF.

The genes are TRBV6-2 or TRBV6-3 and TRBJ2-4; TRBD1 is a possible D gene (5 bases). This CDR3 is built from 13 residues. V was clipped by 4 bases and J by 8 bases, with 12 bases between them. Germline loops: CDR1 MNHEY, CDR2 SVGEGT. The CDR3 bases are TGTGCCAGCAGTTCTGCTCAGGGATACATTCAGTACTTC. Amino acids: CASSSAQGYIQYF.

V and J are TRBV4-1 and TRBJ2-7; possibly TRBD1 for D (5 bases). V lost 2 bases, J lost 0 bases, and 11 bases lay in between. Germline CDR1 is MGHRA and CDR2 is YSYEKL. The CDR3 consists of 15 residues. The CDR3 DNA is TGCGCCAGCAGCCAAAACCAGGGAATCTCCTACGAGCAGTACTTC. Translated: CASSQNQGISYEQYF.

The chain links TRBV7-9 to TRBJ2-1; 8 nucleotides match TRBD2. Germline loops: CDR1 SEHNR, CDR2 FQNEAQ (reference sequence). V trimming: 3 bases; J trimming: 3 bases; junction bases outside the gene matches: 1. The CDR3 sequence is 14 residues long. The CDR3 region is CASSFGTSYNEQFF. CDR3 in DNA: TGTGCCAGCAGCTTCGGGACTAGCTACAATGAGCAGTTCTTC.

The chain combines TRBV6-5 with TRBJ2-7; D is undetermined. Germline V gives CDR1 MNHEY, CDR2 SVGAGI. The CDR3 is 14 amino acids. V lost 4 bases and J 0 bases, leaving 10 bases between the germline ends. The CDR3 here is CASSSPRSSYEQYF. The CDR3 nucleotides are TGTGCCAGCAGTTCCCCGAGGAGCTCCTACGAGCAGTACTTC.

J is TRBJ2-5 and V is TRBV1; the table gives TRBD2 as D, unverified against the DNA. TRBV1 is a pseudogene segment. The CDR3 is 16 amino acids. CDR3 nucleotides: TGCACCAGCAGCCAAGGGCAGCGGGTACCCCAAGAGACCCAGTACTTC. Translated: CTSSQGQRVPQETQYF.

V and J are TRBV30 and TRBJ2-7, with D perhaps TRBD1 (6 bases). There are 12 residues in the CDR3. Germline lookup yields CDR1 GTSNPN and CDR2 SVGIG (reference sequence). The V end lost 8 bases, the J end lost 3 bases, and 14 bases lay between the germline ends. The CDR3 DNA follows: TGTGCCGGATGGGACACTTACTACGAGCAGTACTTC. Protein sequence: CAGWDTYYEQYF.

V usage is TRBV6-6 and J usage is TRBJ2-7; the match to TRBD1 covers 7 bases. CDR3 length equals 16 residues. The trim removed 4 bases at V and 1 base at J, leaving 10 bases unmatched. Germline V gene data show CDR1 as MNHNY and CDR2 as SVGAGI (reference sequence). For the CDR3, the DNA is TGTGCCAGCAGTTCGTACCGGGACAGCCTGTCCTACGAGCAGTACTTC. As protein: CASSSYRDSLSYEQYF.

The V and J genes are TRBV6-5 and TRBJ1-2; 9 positions agree with TRBD1. V was clipped by 6 bases and J by 4 bases; unmatched bases: 6. The CDR3 covers 14 residues. Germline CDR1 is MNHEY and CDR2 is SVGAGI. The DNA for the CDR3 is TGTGCCAGCAGCCTACGGGACAGGGCCTATGGCTACACCTTC. The encoded protein is CASSLRDRAYGYTF.

This clone has just one count. J is TRBJ2-7 and V is TRBV27; D unclear. The CDR3 totals 14 residues. Trimming took off 3 bases at V and 3 bases at J, with 12 bases between the two ends. Looked up from germline, CDR1 is MNHEY and CDR2 is SMNVEV (reference sequence). The CDR3 is CASSFSPTNYEQYF. Written as DNA, the CDR3 is TGTGCCAGCAGTTTTTCCCCAACTAACTACGAGCAGTACTTC.

The chain employs TRBV4-1 and TRBJ1-1; D ambiguous. Germline loops: CDR1 MGHRA, CDR2 YSYEKL. The CDR3 totals 15 residues. Trimming left V 1 base short and J 1 base short, with 10 bases between. CDR3 region: CASSQVPNRNTEAFF. In DNA form, the CDR3 reads TGCGCCAGCAGCCAAGTTCCCAACAGGAACACTGAAGCTTTCTTT.

This chain uses TRBV18 with TRBJ1-3, with 7 bases matching TRBD1. The junction had 7 bases not matched to a gene; V was cut back by 3 bases and J by 5 bases. The germline V gene has CDR1 KGHSH and CDR2 LQKENI. The CDR3 runs to 15 residues. This CDR3 is CASSPLGQRRNTIYF. CDR3 DNA: TGTGCCAGCTCACCCTTGGGACAGCGGCGAAACACCATATATTTT.

This chain links TRBV4-1 with TRBJ2-1, with TRBD2 matching over 8 bases. V was pared by 4 bases and J by 6 bases, with 2 bases of the junction left unmatched. The CDR3 length is 13 residues. Germline V CDR1 and CDR2: MGHRA, YSYEKL. CDR3 amino acids: CASSPLAANEQFF. CDR3 coding DNA: TGCGCCAGCAGCCCACTAGCGGCCAATGAGCAGTTCTTC.

V usage is TRBV5-1 and J usage is TRBJ2-5; TRBD2 matches at 7 bases. This CDR3 is 14 amino acids long. Trimming removed 4 bases from V and 2 bases from J; junction bases left unmatched: 5. CDR1 and CDR2 (germline): SGHRS, YFSETQ. The CDR3 protein is CASSSGTIQETQYF. The CDR3 DNA sequence: TGCGCCAGCAGCAGTGGGACTATACAAGAGACCCAGTACTTC.

V is TRBV2 and J is TRBJ2-2; D unresolved. Trimming removed 2 bases at V and 5 bases at J, with 12 bases between. The CDR3 extends over 15 amino acids. Germline values: CDR1 SNHLY, CDR2 FYNNEI. CDR3: CASSELSTRTGELFF. The CDR3, as DNA: TGTGCCAGCAGTGAATTATCAACCAGGACCGGGGAGCTGTTTTTT.

This clone was recorded many times. J is TRBJ2-1 and V is TRBV5-1; TRBD2 matches 9 bases. Germline values: CDR1 SGHRS, CDR2 YFSETQ. V lost 7 bases and J lost 2; bases outside the gene matches: 7. The CDR3 spans 15 residues. The DNA for the CDR3 is TGCGCCAGCGAAAGGAGCGGGGGGACCTACAATGAGCAGTTCTTC. Its translation is CASERSGGTYNEQFF.

The chain carries TRBV28 and TRBJ2-3; possible D gene TRBD2, 7 bases. Trimming shortened V by 8 bases and J by 5 bases, and 20 bases separated the two germline ends. The CDR3 length is 15 residues. Germline V gene data show CDR1 as MDHEN and CDR2 as SYDVKM. The CDR3 spells CASEGGQGRIDTQYF. The CDR3 nucleotides are TGTGCCAGCGAGGGGGGGCAGGGTAGAATAGATACGCAGTATTTT.

The gene calls are TRBV19 and TRBJ1-5; D possibly corresponds to TRBD1 (6 bases). Germline V gene data show CDR1 as LNHDA and CDR2 as SQIVND (reference sequence). This CDR3 comprises 14 residues. Trimming shortened V by 10 bases and J by 0 bases, and 13 bases separated the two germline ends. The CDR3 coding sequence is TGTGCCACCCGGACAGCTTATAGCAATCAGCCCCAGCATTTT. Its protein is CATRTAYSNQPQHF.

This clone has more than one count but fewer than ten. This rearrangement joins TRBV5-1 to TRBJ1-6; D perhaps matches TRBD1 (5 bases). Trimming pared 7 bases from V and 5 bases from J, leaving 25 bases between. This CDR3 comprises 18 residues. Germline assignment: CDR1 SGHRS and CDR2 YFSETQ. This chain's CDR3 is CASSPQGVRSTNNSPLHF. Here the CDR3 DNA reads TGCGCCAGCTCCCCCCAAGGGGTCCGGAGTACAAATAATTCACCCCTCCACTTT.

The chain recombines TRBV24-1 with TRBJ2-3; weak D call: TRBD2 (7 bases). V dropped 2 bases and J dropped 3 bases, with 17 bases sitting between them. The CDR3 covers 17 residues. Germline CDR1 reads KGHDR; CDR2 reads SFDVKD. This CDR3 reads CATSDWGQGRGTDTQYF. CDR3 bases: TGTGCCACCAGTGATTGGGGCCAGGGGAGGGGGACAGATACGCAGTATTTT.

Only a few counts were recorded for this clone. This chain connects TRBV4-1 to TRBJ1-5, with D perhaps matching TRBD1 (5 bases). Per germline, CDR1 MGHRA and CDR2 YSYEKL. The CDR3 contains 14 residues. The ends were cut back, 3 bases at V and 3 bases at J, with 9 bases in the middle. CDR3 sequence (DNA): TGCGCCAGCAGCCAGGACACGACCAATCAGCCCCAGCATTTT. Amino acids: CASSQDTTNQPQHF.

The chain carries TRBV6-2 or TRBV6-3 and TRBJ1-1, with D perhaps matching TRBD1 (6 bases). V lost 2 bases and J lost 5, with 9 bases in between. The CDR3 contains 13 residues. The germline V gene has CDR1 MNHEY and CDR2 SVGEGT. The CDR3: CASSYGRGTEAFF. The CDR3 region has the DNA TGTGCCAGCAGTTACGGAAGGGGGACTGAAGCTTTCTTT.

The V call is TRBV5-4, the J call TRBJ2-7, with D uncertain. The germline V gene has CDR1 SGHNT and CDR2 YYREEE (reference sequence). The CDR3 contains 13 residues. Between the trimmed V and J ends, which lost 1 base and 0 bases, there was a span of 5 bases. This CDR3 reads CASSLSPSYEQYF. The CDR3 DNA reads TGTGCCAGCAGCTTGTCTCCCTCCTACGAGCAGTACTTC.

This sequence joins TRBV19 and TRBJ2-7; tentative D call: TRBD1 (7 bases). In germline, CDR1 is LNHDA, CDR2 SQIVND (reference sequence). CDR3 length: 17 residues. The V end was cut by 2 bases, the J end by 6 bases, with 23 bases between. DNA of the CDR3: TGTGCCAGTAGTATACCAGGGGGGCCCGCCTCCATTCCCGAGCAGTACTTC. Translating gives CASSIPGGPASIPEQYF.

The chain combines TRBV10-3 with TRBJ2-7; 7 bases fit TRBD1. J gave up 0 bases and V 7 bases, and 3 bases lay outside the gene matches. CDR3 length: 13 residues. Germline loops: CDR1 ENHRY, CDR2 SYGVKD. The chain's CDR3 is CAINWDSSYEQYF. CDR3 coding DNA: TGTGCCATCAACTGGGACAGCTCCTACGAGCAGTACTTC.